Listed below are T cell receptor beta chains from one sample, sequenced in a study of OX40 agonist ivuxolimab in advanced cancers. Using immunoSEQ multiplex PCR, the repertoire was profiled, and TCRdb retains in-frame clones only, with some absent. Counted here are 45,000 to 70,000 clones, roughly 84% occurring once; the ten biggest clones make up approximately 1%. The specimen comprised CD4+ or CD8+ T cells sorted from blood, sampled in a trial of the OX40 agonist ivuxolimab. These receptors were collected from an adult with an advanced solid tumor such as melanoma, head and neck, liver or kidney cancer. The CDR3 runs from the conserved cysteine through the conserved F or W. A D gene is named only where the DNA matches it firmly. A clone size is listed for some rows: how often the clone was seen (once, few, many), or a class if it is expanded.

j_gene	abundance	d_gene	v_gene	CDR3nt	CDR3aa
TRBJ2-1	NA	TRBD1	TRBV9	TGTGCCAGCAGCCGGGGACAGGGGACAGGGGTACGAAGGGGCTCCTACAATGAGCAGTTCTTC	CASSRGQGTGVRRGSYNEQFF
TRBJ2-1	NA	NA	TRBV5-6	TGTGCCAGCAGCTTGTTTGGTTTGGGGGAAAGTGAGCAGTTCTTC	CASSLFGLGESEQFF
TRBJ1-3	NA	NA	TRBV11-2	TGTGCCAGCAGCTTACACCTCTCTGGAAACACCATATATTTT	CASSLHLSGNTIYF
TRBJ2-7	NA	NA	TRBV5-6	TGTGCCAGCAGCTTGGGTCCGGTGGCTAGATCTGGCGAGCAGTACTTC	CASSLGPVARSGEQYF
TRBJ2-6	once	TRBD1	TRBV7-3	TGTGCCAGCAGCTTCAGGGGGCGTTCACCCGTCACCCCTGGGGCCAACGTCCTGACTTTC	CASSFRGRSPVTPGANVLTF
TRBJ2-7	once	NA	TRBV7-9	TGTGCCAGCAGCCCTGGGGCAGGGAAGCGAGAGCAGTACTTC	CASSPGAGKREQYF
TRBJ1-1	NA	TRBD1	TRBV19	TGTGCCAGTAGACCGGACAGGGCGGGGGCTGAAGCTTTCTTT	CASRPDRAGAEAFF
TRBJ2-7	NA	TRBD1	TRBV11-2	TGTGCCAGCAGACAGGACAGGCCGCCCTACGAGCAGTACTTC	CASRQDRPPYEQYF
TRBJ2-5	NA	NA	TRBV6-5	TGTGCCAGCAGTACCAATTTGGGGGCTAAGACCCAGTACTTC	CASSTNLGAKTQYF
TRBJ2-3	few	NA	TRBV19	TGTGCCAGTAGTATAACGGCAGATACGCAGTATTTT	CASSITADTQYF
TRBJ2-7	NA	TRBD2	TRBV5-1	TGCGCCAGCAGCTTGGCGGGGGGGCCTGTCGACGAGCAGCACTTC	CASSLAGGPVDEQHF
TRBJ1-4	few	NA	TRBV12-5	TGTGCTAGTGGAAAGACTGGGGCAACTAATGAAAAACTGTTTTTT	CASGKTGATNEKLFF
TRBJ1-2	few	NA	TRBV6-1	TGTGCCAGCAGTGAACAGTCTGGCTACACCTTC	CASSEQSGYTF
TRBJ2-1	NA	TRBD1	TRBV6-1	TGTGCCAGCAGACAGGGGGCACTCAATGAGCAGTTCTTC	CASRQGALNEQFF
TRBJ2-7	NA	NA	TRBV10-2	TGCGCCAGCAGTGAGTCCGGCAGGGTCTCCTACGAGCAGTACTTC	CASSESGRVSYEQYF
TRBJ2-7	NA	NA	TRBV5-1	TGCGCCAGCAGCTTAGGGGGGGGCCACCTTGAGCAGTACTTC	CASSLGGGHLEQYF
TRBJ1-4	NA	NA	TRBV19	TGTGCCAGTAGTGAACATGAAAAACTGTTTTTT	CASSEHEKLFF